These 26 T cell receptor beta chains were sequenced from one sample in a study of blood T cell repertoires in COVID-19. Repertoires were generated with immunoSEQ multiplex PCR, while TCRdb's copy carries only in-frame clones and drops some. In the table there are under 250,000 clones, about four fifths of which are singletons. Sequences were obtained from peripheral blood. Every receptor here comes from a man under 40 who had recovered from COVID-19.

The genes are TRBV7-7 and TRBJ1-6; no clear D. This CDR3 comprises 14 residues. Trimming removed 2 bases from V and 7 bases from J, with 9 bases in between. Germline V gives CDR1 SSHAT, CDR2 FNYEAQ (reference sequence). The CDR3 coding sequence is TGTGCCAGCAGCTTAATTACAGAGAATTCACCCCTCCACTTT. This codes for CASSLITENSPLHF.

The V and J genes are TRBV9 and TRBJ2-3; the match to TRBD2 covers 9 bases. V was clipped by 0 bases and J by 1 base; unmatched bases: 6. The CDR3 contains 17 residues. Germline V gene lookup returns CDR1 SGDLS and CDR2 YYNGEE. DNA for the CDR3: TGTGCCAGCAGCGTAGGTAGCGGGGGTCTGCGCACAGATACGCAGTATTTT. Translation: CASSVGSGGLRTDTQYF. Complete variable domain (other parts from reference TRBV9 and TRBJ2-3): DSGVTQTPKHLITATGQRVTLRCSPRSGDLSVYWYQQSLDQGLQFLIQYYNGEERAKGNILERFSAQQFPDLHSELNLSSLELGDSALYFCASSVGSGGLRTDTQYFGPGTRLTVL.

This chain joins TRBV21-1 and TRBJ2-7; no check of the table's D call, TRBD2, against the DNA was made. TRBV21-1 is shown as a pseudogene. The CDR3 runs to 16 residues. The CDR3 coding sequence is TGTGCCAGCAGCAAAACTGAGGCGGCGGGTGCGGGCGAGCAGTACTTC. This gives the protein CASSKTEAAGAGEQYF.

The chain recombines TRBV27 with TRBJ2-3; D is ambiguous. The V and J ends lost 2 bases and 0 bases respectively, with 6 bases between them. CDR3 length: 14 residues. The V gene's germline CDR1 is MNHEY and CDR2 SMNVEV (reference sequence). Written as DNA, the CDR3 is TGTGCCAGCAGTTTACTCCTGAGCACAGATACGCAGTATTTT. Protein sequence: CASSLLLSTDTQYF.

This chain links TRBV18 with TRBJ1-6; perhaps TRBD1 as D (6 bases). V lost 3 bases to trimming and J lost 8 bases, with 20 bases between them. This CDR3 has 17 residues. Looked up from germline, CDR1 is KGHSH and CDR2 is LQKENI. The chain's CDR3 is CASSPLGQQKADSPLHF. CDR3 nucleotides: TGTGCCAGCTCACCCCTAGGACAGCAAAAAGCCGATTCACCCCTCCACTTT.

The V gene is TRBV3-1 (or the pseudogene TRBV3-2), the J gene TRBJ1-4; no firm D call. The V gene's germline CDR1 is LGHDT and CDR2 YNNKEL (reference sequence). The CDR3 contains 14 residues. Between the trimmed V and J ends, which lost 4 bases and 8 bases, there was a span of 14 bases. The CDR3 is CASSRESAREKLFF. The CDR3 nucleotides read TGTGCCAGCAGCCGAGAATCCGCGAGGGAAAAACTGTTTTTT.

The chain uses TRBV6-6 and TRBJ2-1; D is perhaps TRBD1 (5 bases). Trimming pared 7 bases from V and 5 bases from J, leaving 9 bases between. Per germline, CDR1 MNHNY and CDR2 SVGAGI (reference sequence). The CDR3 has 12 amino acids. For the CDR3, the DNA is TGTGCCAGCAAGGGGCCTGACAATGAGCAGTTCTTC. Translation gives CASKGPDNEQFF.

The CDR3 here is CASERTGWGGYTF. The CDR3 DNA is TGTGCCAGTGAGAGGACAGGGTGGGGTGGCTACACCTTC. The chain couples TRBV2 to TRBJ1-2; TRBD1 matches 8 bases. Germline CDR1 is SNHLY and CDR2 is FYNNEI. The V segment lost 9 bases and the J segment 7 bases; nucleotides outside the gene matches: 10. CDR3 size: 13 residues.

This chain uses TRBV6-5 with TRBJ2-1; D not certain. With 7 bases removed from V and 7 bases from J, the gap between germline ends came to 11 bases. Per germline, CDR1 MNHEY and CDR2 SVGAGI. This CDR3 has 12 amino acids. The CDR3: CASKSALNEQFF. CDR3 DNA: TGTGCCAGCAAAAGCGCCTTGAATGAGCAGTTCTTC.

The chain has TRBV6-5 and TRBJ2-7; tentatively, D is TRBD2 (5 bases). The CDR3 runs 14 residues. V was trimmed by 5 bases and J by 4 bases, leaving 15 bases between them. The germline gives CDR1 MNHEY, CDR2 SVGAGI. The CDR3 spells CASSRGRDVYEQYF. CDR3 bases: TGTGCCAGCAGTCGCGGCCGGGATGTTTACGAGCAGTACTTC.

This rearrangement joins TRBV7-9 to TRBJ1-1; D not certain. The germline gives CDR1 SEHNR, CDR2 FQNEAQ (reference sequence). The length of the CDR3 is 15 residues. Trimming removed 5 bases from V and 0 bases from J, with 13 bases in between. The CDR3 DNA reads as TGTGCCAGCAGCCCAAAGCGACGGGTGAACACTGAAGCTTTCTTT. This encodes CASSPKRRVNTEAFF.

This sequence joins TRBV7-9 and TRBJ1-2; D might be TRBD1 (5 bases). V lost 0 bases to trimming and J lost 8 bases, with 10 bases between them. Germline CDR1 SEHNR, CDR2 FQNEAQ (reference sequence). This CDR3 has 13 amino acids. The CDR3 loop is CASSLARAGGYTF. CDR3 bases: TGTGCCAGCAGCTTAGCCAGGGCCGGAGGCTACACCTTC.

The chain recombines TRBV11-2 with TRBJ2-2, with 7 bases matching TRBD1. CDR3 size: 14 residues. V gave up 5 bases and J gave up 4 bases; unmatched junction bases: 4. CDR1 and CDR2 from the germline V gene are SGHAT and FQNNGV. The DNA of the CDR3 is TGTGCCAGCAGCCCACAGGGGTCCACCGGGGAGCTGTTTTTT. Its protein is CASSPQGSTGELFF.

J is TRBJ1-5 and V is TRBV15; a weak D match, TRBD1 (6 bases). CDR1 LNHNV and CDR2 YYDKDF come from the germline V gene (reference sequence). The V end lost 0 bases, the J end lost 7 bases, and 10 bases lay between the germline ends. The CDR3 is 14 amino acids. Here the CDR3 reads CATSRDQGSQPQHF. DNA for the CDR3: TGTGCCACCAGCAGAGATCAGGGGAGCCAGCCCCAGCATTTT.

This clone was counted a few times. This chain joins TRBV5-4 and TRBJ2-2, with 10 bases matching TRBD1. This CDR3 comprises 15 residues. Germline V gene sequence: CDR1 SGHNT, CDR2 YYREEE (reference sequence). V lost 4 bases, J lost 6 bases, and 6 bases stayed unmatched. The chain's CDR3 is CASSPGTGVSGELFF. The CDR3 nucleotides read TGTGCCAGCAGCCCCGGGACAGGGGTGTCCGGGGAGCTGTTTTTT.

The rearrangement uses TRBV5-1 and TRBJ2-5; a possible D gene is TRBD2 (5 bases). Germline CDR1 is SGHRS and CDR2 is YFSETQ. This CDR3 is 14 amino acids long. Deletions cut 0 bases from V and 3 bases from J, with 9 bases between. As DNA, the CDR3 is TGCGCCAGCAGCTTGGTCGGGGTTGAAGAGACCCAGTACTTC. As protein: CASSLVGVEETQYF. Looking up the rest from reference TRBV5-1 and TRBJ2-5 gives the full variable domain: KAGVTQTPRYLIKTRGQQVTLSCSPISGHRSVSWYQQTPGQGLQFLFEYFSETQRNKGNFPGRFSGRQFSNSRSEMNVSTLELGDSALYLCASSLVGVEETQYFGPGTRLLVL.

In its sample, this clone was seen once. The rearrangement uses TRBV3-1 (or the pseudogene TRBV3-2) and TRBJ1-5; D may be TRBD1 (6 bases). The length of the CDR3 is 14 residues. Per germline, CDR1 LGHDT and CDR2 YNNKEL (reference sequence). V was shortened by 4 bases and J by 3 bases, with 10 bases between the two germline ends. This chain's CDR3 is CASSLDSTNQPQHF. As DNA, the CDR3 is TGTGCCAGCAGCCTGGACAGTACCAATCAGCCCCAGCATTTT.

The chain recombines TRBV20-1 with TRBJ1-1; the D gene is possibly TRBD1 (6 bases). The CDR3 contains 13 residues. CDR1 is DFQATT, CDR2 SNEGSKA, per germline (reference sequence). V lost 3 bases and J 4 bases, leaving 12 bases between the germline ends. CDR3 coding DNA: TGCAGTGCTAGTAAGGGGGTGAGCACTGAAGCTTTCTTT. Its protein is CSASKGVSTEAFF.

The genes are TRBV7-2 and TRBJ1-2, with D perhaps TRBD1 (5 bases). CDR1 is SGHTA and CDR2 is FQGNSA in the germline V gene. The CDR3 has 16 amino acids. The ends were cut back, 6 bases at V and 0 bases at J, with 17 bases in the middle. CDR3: CASRPDRSLPNYGYTF. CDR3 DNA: TGTGCCAGCAGACCCGACAGATCTCTACCTAACTATGGCTACACCTTC.

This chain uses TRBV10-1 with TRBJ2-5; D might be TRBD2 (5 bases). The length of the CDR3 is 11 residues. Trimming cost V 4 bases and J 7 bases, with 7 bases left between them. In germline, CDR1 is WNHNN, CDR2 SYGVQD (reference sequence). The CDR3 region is CASSGGATQYF. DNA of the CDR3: TGCGCCAGCAGTGGGGGAGCGACCCAGTACTTC.

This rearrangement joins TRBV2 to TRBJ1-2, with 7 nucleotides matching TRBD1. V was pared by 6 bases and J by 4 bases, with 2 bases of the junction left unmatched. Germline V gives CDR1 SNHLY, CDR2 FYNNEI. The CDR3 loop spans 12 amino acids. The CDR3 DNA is TGTGCCAGCAGGGCAGGGGGCTATGGCTACACCTTC. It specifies CASRAGGYGYTF.

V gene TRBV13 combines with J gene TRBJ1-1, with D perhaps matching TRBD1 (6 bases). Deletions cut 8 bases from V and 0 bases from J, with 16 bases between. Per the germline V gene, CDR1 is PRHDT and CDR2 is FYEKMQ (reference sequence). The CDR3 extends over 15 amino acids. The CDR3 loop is CASLLGGLMNTEAFF. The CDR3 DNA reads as TGTGCCAGCTTGCTGGGGGGGCTAATGAACACTGAAGCTTTCTTT.

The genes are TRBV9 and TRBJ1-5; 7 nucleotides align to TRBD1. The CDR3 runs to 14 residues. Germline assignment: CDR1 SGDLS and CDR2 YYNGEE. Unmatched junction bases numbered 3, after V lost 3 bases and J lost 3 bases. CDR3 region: CASSGGGINQPQHF. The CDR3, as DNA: TGTGCCAGCAGCGGAGGGGGCATCAATCAGCCCCAGCATTTT. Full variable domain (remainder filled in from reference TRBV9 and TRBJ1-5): DSGVTQTPKHLITATGQRVTLRCSPRSGDLSVYWYQQSLDQGLQFLIQYYNGEERAKGNILERFSAQQFPDLHSELNLSSLELGDSALYFCASSGGGINQPQHFGDGTRLSIL.

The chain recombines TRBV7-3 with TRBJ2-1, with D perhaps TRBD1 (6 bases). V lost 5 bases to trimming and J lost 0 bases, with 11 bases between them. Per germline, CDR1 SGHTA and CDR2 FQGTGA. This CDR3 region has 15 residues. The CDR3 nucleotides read TGTGCCAGCAGCCAGGACAGAGGCTCCTACAATGAGCAGTTCTTC. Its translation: CASSQDRGSYNEQFF.

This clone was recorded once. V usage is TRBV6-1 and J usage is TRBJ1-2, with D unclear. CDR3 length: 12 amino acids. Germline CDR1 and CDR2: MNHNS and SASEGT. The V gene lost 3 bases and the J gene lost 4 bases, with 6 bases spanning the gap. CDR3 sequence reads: CASSEPSYGYTF. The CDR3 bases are TGTGCCAGCAGTGAGCCTAGCTATGGCTACACCTTC.

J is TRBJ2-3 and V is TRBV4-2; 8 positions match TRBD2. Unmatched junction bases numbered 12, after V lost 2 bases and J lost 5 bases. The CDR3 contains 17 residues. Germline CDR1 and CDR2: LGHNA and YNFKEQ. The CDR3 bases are TGTGCCAGCAGCCAATACCAACGGGGGGGTAGGGTAGATACGCAGTATTTT. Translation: CASSQYQRGGRVDTQYF.